These 16 T cell receptor beta chains were sequenced from one sample in a study of control samples from healthy donors and cancer patients (dated by TCRdb to the early 2020s). Libraries came from the immunoSEQ multiplex PCR assay. Entries here come from immuneACCESS through TCRdb and include only in-frame sequences with V and J called. Some clones fail to appear in such tables; in the studies checked, an unresolved V gene covers under half of the shortfall, and the cause of the remainder is unknown. The sample table holds approximately 120,000 clones, of which 85% to 90% were seen once. Roughly 15% of the sample is in the top ten clones. The sequenced material came from blood. The receptors were sampled from a woman in her forties or fifties in good health.

V is TRBV12-3 or TRBV12-4 and J is TRBJ1-1; no clear D. V was pared by 6 bases and J by 3 bases, with 5 bases between. The CDR3 covers 11 residues. The CDR3 loop is CASRRYTEAFF. As DNA, the CDR3 is TGTGCCAGCAGGCGCTACACTGAAGCTTTCTTT.

Of note for this clone: Mismatch with germline at one junction end may stem from a read error. The rearrangement uses TRBV7-3 and TRBJ2-3; a weak D match, TRBD1 (6 bases). The CDR3 is 15 residues long. CDR1 SGHTA and CDR2 FQGTGA come from the germline V gene. CDR3 in amino acids: CASRLSRDNTDTQYF. CDR3 nucleotides: TGTGCCAGCAGATTAAGCCGGGACAACACAGATACGCAGTATTTT. The variable domain in full, with the rest retrieved from reference TRBV7-3 and TRBJ2-3, is GAGVSQTPSNKVTEKGKYVELRCDPISGHTALYWYRQSLGQGPEFLIYFQGTGAADDSGLPNDRFFAVRPEGSVSTLKIQRTERGDSAVYLCASRLSRDNTDTQYFGPGTRLTVL.

This clone was picked up one time. The chain is built from TRBV9 and TRBJ2-3; D remains unclear. The CDR3 sequence is 16 residues long. Trimming took 0 bases from V and 6 from J, leaving 17 bases between them. Germline CDR1 SGDLS, CDR2 YYNGEE. The CDR3 DNA sequence: TGTGCCAGCAGCGTAGCCTCGGGCAGACCAACGGATACGCAGTATTTT. Translated: CASSVASGRPTDTQYF.

This clone was found once. The rearrangement joins TRBV7-2 to TRBJ2-1; no clear D gene. The germline V gene has CDR1 SGHTA and CDR2 FQGNSA. The CDR3 runs 15 residues. Between the trimmed V and J ends, which lost 5 bases and 0 bases, there was a span of 11 bases. The CDR3 region is CASSPDVGSYNEQFF. In DNA, the CDR3 is TGTGCCAGCAGCCCGGACGTGGGCTCCTACAATGAGCAGTTCTTC. Using reference TRBV7-2 and TRBJ2-1 for the parts outside the CDR3, the full variable domain is GAGVSQSPSNKVTEKGKDVELRCDPISGHTALYWYRQSLGQGLEFLIYFQGNSAPDKSGLPSDRFSAERTGGSVSTLTIQRTQQEDSAVYLCASSPDVGSYNEQFFGPGTRLTVL.

The rearrangement uses TRBV6-6 and TRBJ2-3; 10 bases match TRBD2. The CDR3 has 16 residues. CDR1 is MNHNY, CDR2 SVGAGI, per germline (reference sequence). V lost 7 bases to trimming and J lost 6 bases; unmatched junction nucleotides: 13. For the CDR3, the DNA is TGTGCCAGCATCGCGGGGGCTAGCGGGAGAGGGGATACGCAGTATTTT. Its translation is CASIAGASGRGDTQYF.

The gene calls are TRBV5-1 and TRBJ1-3; D is possibly TRBD1 (5 bases). V was clipped by 2 bases and J by 3 bases, with 21 bases between them. Germline V CDR1 and CDR2: SGHRS, YFSETQ. CDR3 length: 18 residues. Here the CDR3 reads CASSFGTLPDLGGNTIYF. The CDR3 nucleotides are TGCGCCAGCAGCTTCGGGACTTTACCCGACCTGGGTGGAAACACCATATATTTT.

V gene TRBV24-1 combines with J gene TRBJ2-3; a possible D gene is TRBD2 (5 bases). In germline, CDR1 is KGHDR, CDR2 SFDVKD. The V and J ends lost 5 bases and 5 bases respectively, with 10 bases between them. The length of the CDR3 is 13 residues. The CDR3 loop is CATSGRVRDTQYF. For the CDR3, the DNA is TGTGCCACCAGTGGGCGGGTTAGAGATACGCAGTATTTT.

This clone has more than one count but fewer than ten. The chain couples TRBV30 to TRBJ1-3; D ambiguous. V lost 1 base and J lost 4, with 11 bases in between. Germline V CDR1 and CDR2: GTSNPN, SVGIG (reference sequence). There are 14 residues in the CDR3. The CDR3 is CAWSASAGGNTIYF. DNA for the CDR3: TGTGCCTGGAGTGCGTCTGCTGGCGGAAACACCATATATTTT. Based on the CDR3 plus reference TRBV30 and TRBJ1-3, the full variable domain is SQTIHQWPATLVQPVGSPLSLECTVEGTSNPNLYWYRQAAGRGLQLLFYSVGIGQISSEVPQNLSASRPQDRQFILSSKKLLLSDSGFYLCAWSASAGGNTIYFGEGSWLTVV.

V usage is TRBV29-1 and J usage is TRBJ2-6, with D maybe TRBD1 (5 bases). V dropped 3 bases and J dropped 0 bases, with 12 bases sitting between them. Germline V CDR1 and CDR2: SQVTM, ANQGSEA. This CDR3 comprises 16 residues. The DNA for the CDR3 is TGCAGCGTTGAGGATCGACAGTCCTCTGGGGCCAACGTCCTGACTTTC. This sequence encodes CSVEDRQSSGANVLTF.

The chain is built from TRBV5-6 and TRBJ1-2; a weak D match, TRBD1 (5 bases). CDR3 length: 13 residues. The V and J ends lost 1 base and 8 bases respectively, with 12 bases between them. The germline V gene has CDR1 SGHDT and CDR2 YYEEEE. The CDR3 spells CASSLNGGRGYTF. The CDR3 coding sequence is TGTGCCAGCAGCTTGAACGGGGGTAGAGGCTACACCTTC.

This clone occurred a few times. The chain is built from TRBV19 and TRBJ1-2; 7 bases agree with TRBD1. CDR1 and CDR2 (germline): LNHDA, SQIVND (reference sequence). The CDR3 totals 14 residues. Trimming took 7 bases from V and 0 from J; bases not matched to a gene: 5. The CDR3 DNA is TGTGCCAGTACCCGGGACAGATCTAACTATGGCTACACCTTC. Protein sequence: CASTRDRSNYGYTF.

CDR3 region: CASSLEGQYYGYTF. The DNA for the CDR3 is TGTGCCAGCAGCTTGGAGGGACAGTACTATGGCTACACCTTC. The chain is built from TRBV5-5 and TRBJ1-2, with 7 nucleotides matching TRBD1. Germline CDR1 is SGHKS and CDR2 is YYEKEE (reference sequence). The trim removed 0 bases at V and 3 bases at J, leaving 2 bases unmatched. This CDR3 is 14 amino acids long.

To note about this clone: Other DNA sequences in the sample encode the same CDR3. The chain has TRBV5-5 and TRBJ1-1; D gene unclear. The ends were cut back, 2 bases at V and 6 bases at J, with 17 bases in the middle. The CDR3 consists of 15 residues. The germline V gene has CDR1 SGHKS and CDR2 YYEKEE (reference sequence). The CDR3, as DNA: TGTGCCAGCAGCTTCAGTCTCATCGGTTTACCTGAAGCTTTCTTT. Its translation: CASSFSLIGLPEAFF.

The rearrangement links TRBV6-2 or TRBV6-3 to TRBJ2-1, with D unclear. Between the trimmed V and J ends, which lost 0 bases and 0 bases, there was a span of 12 bases. Germline-derived CDR1 and CDR2 are MNHEY and SVGEGT. The CDR3 runs to 17 residues. The CDR3 nucleotides read TGTGCCAGCAGTTACTCGGCGGAACGTCGCTCCTACAATGAGCAGTTCTTC. Its translation: CASSYSAERRSYNEQFF.

This clone was detected once. The chain carries TRBV18 and TRBJ1-2, with D maybe TRBD1 (6 bases). With 1 base removed from V and 8 bases from J, the gap between germline ends came to 11 bases. CDR3 length equals 13 residues. Germline CDR1 KGHSH, CDR2 LQKENI. The CDR3: CASSPQAGEGYTF. As DNA, the CDR3 is TGTGCCAGCTCACCACAGGCAGGGGAAGGCTACACCTTC.

This clone has just one count. V is TRBV3-1 (or the pseudogene TRBV3-2) and J is TRBJ2-1; the D is unclear. This CDR3 region has 14 residues. Trimming stripped 3 bases from V and 6 bases from J, with 12 bases between. From germline, CDR1 is LGHDT and CDR2 YNNKEL (reference sequence). CDR3 coding DNA: TGTGCCAGCAGCCAGCCAGGAGCCATCAATGAGCAGTTCTTC. Protein product: CASSQPGAINEQFF.